Listed below are T cell receptor beta chains from one sample, sequenced in a study of T-cell memory formation after mild COVID-19. TCRdb called the 5' RACE reads again in MiXCR, with one record for every CDR3 protein. The data contain about 110,000 distinct CDR3 sequences, under 15% of them singletons. Sequenced: PBMCs or a T cell subset sorted from them (not recorded which). These receptors were taken from an adult woman who had mild COVID-19 (a few samples of this study predate the infection). Cell type and time point are not known. CDR3s include the opening cysteine and the closing phenylalanine or tryptophan. The order of the fields is V gene, J gene, CDR3 protein.

TRBV5-1,TRBJ2-1,CASSVRFRGSEVDEQFF
TRBV12-3/TRBV12-4,TRBJ1-1,CASRSRVNTEAFF
TRBV10-3,TRBJ2-3,CAISEPLAGVGAATQYF
TRBV12-3/TRBV12-4,TRBJ2-1,CASSPGTPPLDEQFF
TRBV24-1,TRBJ1-1,CATSDLGQYMNTEAFF
TRBV7-9,TRBJ2-7,CASSRPGPYEQYF
TRBV20-1,TRBJ2-1,CSATGLAGDSIYNEQFF
TRBV7-9,TRBJ2-1,CASSLPGNLPYNEQFF
TRBV5-1,TRBJ2-5,CASRDEGQRQETQYF
TRBV24-1,TRBJ1-5,CATSDYGTDQPQHF
TRBV29-1,TRBJ1-2,CSVLIYGRGRDYGYTF
TRBV7-9,TRBJ2-7,CASSAGQFPYEQYF
TRBV6-4,TRBJ2-1,CASSPGPRSYNEQFF
TRBV20-1,TRBJ2-1,CSAQAPNHNEQFF
TRBV6-5,TRBJ1-1,CASSYVVGDTEAFF
TRBV10-3,TRBJ2-7,CAISEGQYEQYF
TRBV5-4,TRBJ2-1,CASSPGTSGLYNEQFF
TRBV4-1,TRBJ2-3,CASSQTGTSGGPSTDTQYF
TRBV7-3,TRBJ2-7,CASSFPPLANIYEQYF
TRBV28,TRBJ2-3,CASSLGGYTDTQYF
TRBV7-3,TRBJ2-3,CASSSGRRSTDTQYF
TRBV7-9,TRBJ2-7,CASSRTSGRFIYEQYF
TRBV11-2,TRBJ2-7,CASSLALASEQYF